This T cell receptor (beta chain) is drawn from a study of blood T cells in healthy people across ages. Germline V CDR1 and CDR2: KGHSH, LQKENI. The J segment lost 5 bases and the V segment lost 0 bases, leaving 11 bases of the junction unmatched. CDR3 length: 18 amino acids. Study-level findings and limits: Because donor CMV status was unknown, expanded clonotype changes were possibly confounded.

A word on this clonotype: The antigen remains unidentified.

With a J-beta primer mix and a sample-barcoded 5' primer, a second PCR ran 7 to 11 cycles. Via MiXCR, TCRdb re-called the 5' RACE reads, giving one row per CDR3 protein. The sample shows about 1,000,000 distinct CDR3 sequences, under 55% of them seen only once. This clonotype was sampled from a woman in her sixties or seventies in good health. The rearrangement joins TRBV18 to TRBJ2-3; 10 bases align to TRBD2. Sequences were obtained from blood. The CDR3 region is CASSPPVLAGVAKDTQYF. The CDR3, as DNA: TGTGCCAGCTCACCACCCGTTCTAGCGGGAGTCGCTAAAGATACGCAGTATTTT. Full variable domain (rest looked up from reference TRBV18 and TRBJ2-3): NAGVMQNPRHLVRRRGQEARLRCSPMKGHSHVYWYRQLPEEGLKFMVYLQKENIIDESGMPKERFSAEFPKEGPSILRIQQVVRGDSAAYFCASSPPVLAGVAKDTQYFGPGTRLTVL.